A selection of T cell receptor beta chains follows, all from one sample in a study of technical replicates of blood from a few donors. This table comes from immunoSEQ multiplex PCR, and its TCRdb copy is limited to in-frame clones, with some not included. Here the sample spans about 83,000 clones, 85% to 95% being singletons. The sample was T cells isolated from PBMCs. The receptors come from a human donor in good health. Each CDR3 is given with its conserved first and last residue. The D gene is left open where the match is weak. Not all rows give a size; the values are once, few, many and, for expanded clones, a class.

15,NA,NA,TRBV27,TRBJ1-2,TGTGCCAGCAGTTTAAGCTACGGTACTGGCTATGGCTACACCTTC,CASSLSYGTGYGYTF
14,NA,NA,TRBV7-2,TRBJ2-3,TGTGCCAGCAGCTTACTCAGCGAGGCGGATACGCAGTATTTT,CASSLLSEADTQYF
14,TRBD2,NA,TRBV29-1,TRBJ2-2,TGCAGCGTTGCCGGGACTAGCGAAACCGGGGAGCTGTTTTTT,CSVAGTSETGELFF
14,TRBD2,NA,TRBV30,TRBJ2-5,TGTGCCTGGAGTGTGCACTCGGGGGGAGAGACCCAGTACTTC,CAWSVHSGGETQYF
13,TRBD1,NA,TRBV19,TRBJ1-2,TGTGCCAGTACCCTGGCAGGGGGCTATGGCTACACCTTC,CASTLAGGYGYTF
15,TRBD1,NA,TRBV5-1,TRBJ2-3,TGCGCCAGCAGCTGGTACAGGGGGAGCACAGATACGCAGTATTTT,CASSWYRGSTDTQYF
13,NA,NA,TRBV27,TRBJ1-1,TGTGCCAGCACCCCCCTCGGTCTACCGGAAGCTTTCTTT,CASTPLGLPEAFF
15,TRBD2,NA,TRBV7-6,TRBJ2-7,TGTGCCAGCAGCCCAAGGACTAGCGGAAACCCTCAGGGGTACTTC,CASSPRTSGNPQGYF
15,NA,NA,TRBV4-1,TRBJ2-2,TGCGCCAGCAGCCCGGCGGGTCGGAACACCGGGGAGCTGTTTTTT,CASSPAGRNTGELFF
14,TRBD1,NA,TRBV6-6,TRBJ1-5,TGTGCCAGCTCTACAGGGGGACGCAATCAGCCCCAGCATTTT,CASSTGGRNQPQHF
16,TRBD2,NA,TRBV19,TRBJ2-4,TGTGCCAGTAGTATAGGTCATCTAGCGGGAGTGAACATTCAGTACTTC,CASSIGHLAGVNIQYF
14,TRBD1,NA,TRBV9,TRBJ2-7,TGTGCCAGCAGCCCAGGACAGGCCTCCTACGAGCAGTACTTC,CASSPGQASYEQYF
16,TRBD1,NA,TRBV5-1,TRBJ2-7,TGCGCCAGCAGCCCGGGGACAGGAAATGTTTTCTACGAGCAGTACTTC,CASSPGTGNVFYEQYF
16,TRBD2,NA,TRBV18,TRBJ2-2,TGTGCCAGCTCGATTCGCCGGGGGGTGGACACCGGGGAGCTGTTTTTT,CASSIRRGVDTGELFF
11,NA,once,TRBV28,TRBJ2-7,TGTGCCAGCAGTCCTTACTACGAGCAGTACTTC,CASSPYYEQYF
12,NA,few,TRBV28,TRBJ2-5,TGTGCCAGCAGTCCCTCCTCAGAGACCCAGTACTTC,CASSPSSETQYF
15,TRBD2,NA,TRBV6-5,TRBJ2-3,TGTGCCAGCAGTTACTCGGCGGGAGCCATAGATACGCAGTATTTT,CASSYSAGAIDTQYF
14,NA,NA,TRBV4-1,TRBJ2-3,TGCGCCAGCAGCCAAGAAACTTATGCAGATACGCAGTATTTT,CASSQETYADTQYF
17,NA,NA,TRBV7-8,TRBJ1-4,TGTGCCAGCAGCACTCAACCGGGGGGGCTGGGGAATGAAAAACTGTTTTTT,CASSTQPGGLGNEKLFF
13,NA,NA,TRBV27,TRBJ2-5,TGTGCCAGCAGTTCTCTTGGGGAGGAGACCCAGTACTTC,CASSSLGEETQYF
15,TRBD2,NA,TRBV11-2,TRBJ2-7,TGTGCCAGCAGCCCAGCGGGGGGGAGGTCCTACGAGCAGTACTTC,CASSPAGGRSYEQYF
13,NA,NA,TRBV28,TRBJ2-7,TGTGCCAGCAGTGTGGCCCCAGCCTACGAGCAGTACTTC,CASSVAPAYEQYF
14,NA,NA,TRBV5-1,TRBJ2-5,TGCGCCAGCAGCTCGGATCCCGGGAAAGGGACCCAGTACTTC,CASSSDPGKGTQYF
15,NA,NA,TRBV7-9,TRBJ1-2,TGTGCCAGCAGCTTAGAAGGTGGGCAGTTCTATGGCTACACCTTC,CASSLEGGQFYGYTF
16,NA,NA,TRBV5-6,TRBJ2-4,TGTGCCAGCAGCTTGGTAGAGGGATGGGCCAAAAACATTCAGTACTTC,CASSLVEGWAKNIQYF
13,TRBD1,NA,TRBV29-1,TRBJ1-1,TGCAGCGGAACTACAGGGGCGGACACTGAAGCTTTCTTT,CSGTTGADTEAFF
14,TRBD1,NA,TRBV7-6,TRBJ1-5,TGTGCCAGCAGCTTTGAGGGGGCAAATCAGCCCCAGCATTTT,CASSFEGANQPQHF
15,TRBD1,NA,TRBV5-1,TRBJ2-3,TGCGCCAGCAGCTCCGGGACAGGGGGGAAAGATACGCAGTATTTT,CASSSGTGGKDTQYF
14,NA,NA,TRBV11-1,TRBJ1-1,TGTGCCAGCAGCTTAAGGAAAGGGGGCACTGAAGCTTTCTTT,CASSLRKGGTEAFF
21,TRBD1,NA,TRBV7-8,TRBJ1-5,TGTGCCAGCAGCTTAGATTCCTTTTGTCGGGACAGGGGCGATTTTAATCAGCCCCAGCATTTT,CASSLDSFCRDRGDFNQPQHF
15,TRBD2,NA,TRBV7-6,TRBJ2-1,TGTGCCAGCAGCTGGGCAGCGGGAGGGCCCTCTGAGCAGTTCTTC,CASSWAAGGPSEQFF
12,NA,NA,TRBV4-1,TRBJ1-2,TGCGCCAGCAGCCGGGGGGACGATCGCTACACCTTC,CASSRGDDRYTF
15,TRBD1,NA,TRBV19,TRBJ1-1,TGTGCCAGTAGTATGGACAGGGGGCTAGTCACTGAAGCTTTCTTT,CASSMDRGLVTEAFF
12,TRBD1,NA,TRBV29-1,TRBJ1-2,TGCAGCGTCTCCCAACAGGGGGCTCAGTACACCTTC,CSVSQQGAQYTF
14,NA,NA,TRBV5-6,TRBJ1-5,TGTGCCAGCAGCTTGGGTAGAGCGAATCAGCCCCAGCATTTT,CASSLGRANQPQHF